This entry describes one T cell receptor (beta chain). These data are taken from a study of cytomegalovirus exposure and HLA in healthy donors. PCR primers comprised 60 Vbeta and 13 Jbeta primers. Generated by immunoSEQ multiplex PCR, the TCRdb table keeps only in-frame clones and is missing some. The profile shows about 110,000 clones, more than 65% of them singletons. The germline CDR1 and CDR2 sequences are MNHEY and SMNVEV (reference sequence). This CDR3 contains 15 residues. The V gene end was trimmed by 5 bases and the J gene end by 4 bases; junction bases not matched to a gene: 7. Specimen: PBMCs. The TCR originated in a woman between 25 and 40 years old in good health and CMV-seronegative. The chain couples TRBV27 to TRBJ2-2, with 7 bases identical to TRBD2. This chain's CDR3 is CASSRRLAGTGELFF. The CDR3 bases are TGTGCCAGCAGTCGCCGACTAGCTGGCACCGGGGAGCTGTTTTTT.